This passage covers 28 T cell receptor beta chains from one sample sequenced in a study of OX40 agonist ivuxolimab in advanced cancers. The method was immunoSEQ multiplex PCR; TCRdb's version includes in-frame clones alone and lacks a portion of them. Of around 30,000 clones in the sample, around 88% were seen once. The sequencing used CD4+ or CD8+ T cells sorted from blood, collected in a trial of the OX40 agonist ivuxolimab. The receptors were gathered from an adult with an advanced solid tumor such as melanoma, head and neck, liver or kidney cancer.

The chain employs TRBV9 and TRBJ2-1, with a tentative D call TRBD2 (6 bases). The V end was cut by 4 bases, the J end by 4 bases, with 9 bases between. Germline lookup yields CDR1 SGDLS and CDR2 YYNGEE. This CDR3 has 13 amino acids. The DNA of the CDR3 is TGTGCCAGCAGCTTCCTAGCGTACAATGAGCAGTTCTTC. Translation gives CASSFLAYNEQFF.

This chain joins TRBV10-2 and TRBJ2-2, with 7 bases fitting TRBD2. There are 13 residues in the CDR3. Germline V gene data show CDR1 as WSHSY and CDR2 as SAAADI. The trim removed 4 bases at V and 7 bases at J, leaving 3 bases unmatched. CDR3 loop: CASSVRTSGELFF. CDR3 in DNA: TGCGCCAGCAGTGTTAGGACTAGCGGGGAGCTGTTTTTT.

V usage is TRBV6-1 and J usage is TRBJ1-5; D unclear. CDR1 is MNHNS and CDR2 is SASEGT in the germline V gene. The CDR3 sequence is 14 residues long. V was clipped by 7 bases and J by 3 bases, with 13 bases between them. The CDR3 loop reads CASNTGRYNQPQHF. The CDR3 nucleotides read TGTGCCAGCAACACGGGGAGGTACAATCAGCCCCAGCATTTT.

This rearrangement joins TRBV5-6 to TRBJ1-1, with TRBD1 identical over 7 bases. After removal of 2 bases from V and 0 bases from J, the junction contained 10 bases not matched to a gene. Looked up from germline, CDR1 is SGHDT and CDR2 is YYEEEE. The CDR3 runs 17 residues. The CDR3 region has the DNA TGTGCCAGCAGCTTAAGCCCCAAGGGGGCAATGAACACTGAAGCTTTCTTT. Protein sequence: CASSLSPKGAMNTEAFF. The full variable domain, completed using reference TRBV5-6 and TRBJ1-1, is DAGVTQSPTHLIKTRGQQVTLRCSPKSGHDTVSWYQQALGQGPQFIFQYYEEEERQRGNFPDRFSGHQFPNYSSELNVNALLLGDSALYLCASSLSPKGAMNTEAFFGQGTRLTVV.

This rearrangement joins TRBV14 to TRBJ1-2, with a weak D call TRBD1 (6 bases). The CDR3 contains 15 residues. Between the trimmed V and J ends, which lost 4 bases and 8 bases, there was a span of 20 bases. Germline CDR1 and CDR2: SGHDN and FVKESK. CDR3: CASSLGAGVDGGYTF. Written as DNA, the CDR3 is TGTGCCAGCAGCCTGGGGGCAGGGGTCGACGGCGGCTACACCTTC.

In its sample, this clone was seen a few times. V gene TRBV11-3 combines with J gene TRBJ2-1; maybe TRBD2 (5 bases). The CDR3 sequence is 16 residues long. V was shortened by 5 bases and J by 0 bases, with 14 bases between the two germline ends. The germline gives CDR1 SGHNT, CDR2 YENEEA. The CDR3 sequence is CASSLIGISSYNEQFF. Written as DNA, the CDR3 is TGTGCCAGCAGCCTCATCGGGATAAGCTCCTACAATGAGCAGTTCTTC.

The rearrangement uses TRBV5-1 and TRBJ2-7; 7 bases map to TRBD1. The trim removed 4 bases at V and 0 bases at J, leaving 4 bases unmatched. Germline values: CDR1 SGHRS, CDR2 YFSETQ. The CDR3 contains 14 residues. CDR3 region: CASSHGQASYEQYF. CDR3 in DNA: TGCGCCAGCAGCCACGGACAGGCCTCCTACGAGCAGTACTTC.

The chain links TRBV29-1 to TRBJ2-1; 11 bases map to TRBD2. The V gene end was trimmed by 8 bases and the J gene end by 4 bases; junction bases not matched to a gene: 10. The CDR3 consists of 15 residues. Germline CDR1 SQVTM, CDR2 ANQGSEA. DNA for the CDR3: TGCAGCACCACTGGGGGGACTAGCGGATACAATGAGCAGTTCTTC. Encoded protein: CSTTGGTSGYNEQFF.

This chain links TRBV6-6 with TRBJ1-1, with TRBD1 as a possible D gene (6 bases). CDR3 length equals 15 residues. Between the trimmed V and J ends, which lost 4 bases and 4 bases, there was a span of 16 bases. Germline values: CDR1 MNHNY, CDR2 SVGAGI (reference sequence). The CDR3, as DNA: TGTGCCAGCAGTTTTCAATCAGGGGCGCCCACTGAAGCTTTCTTT. This sequence encodes CASSFQSGAPTEAFF.

The V call is TRBV28, the J call TRBJ2-7; perhaps TRBD2 as D (5 bases). CDR3 length equals 13 residues. Trimming left V 6 bases short and J 6 bases short, with 15 bases between. Germline loops: CDR1 MDHEN, CDR2 SYDVKM. The CDR3 sequence: CASSFGAEGEQYF. CDR3 nucleotide sequence: TGTGCCAGCAGCTTTGGAGCTGAGGGCGAGCAGTACTTC. Variable domain in full (rest from reference TRBV28 and TRBJ2-7): DVKVTQSSRYLVKRTGEKVFLECVQDMDHENMFWYRQDPGLGLRLIYFSYDVKMKEKGDIPEGYSVSREKKERFSLILESASTNQTSMYLCASSFGAEGEQYFGPGTRLTVT.

This chain connects TRBV28 to TRBJ2-3; the D gene is possibly TRBD2 (5 bases). CDR1 MDHEN and CDR2 SYDVKM come from the germline V gene. This CDR3 region has 15 residues. V lost 3 bases, J lost 5 bases, and 15 bases lay in between. For the CDR3, the DNA is TGTGCCAGCAGTTTTCCCCCAAACCGGGGAGATACGCAGTATTTT. This sequence encodes CASSFPPNRGDTQYF.

The rearrangement links TRBV5-6 to TRBJ1-1; 10 bases line up with TRBD1. V trimming: 4 bases; J trimming: 10 bases; junction bases outside the gene matches: 4. Germline V gene sequence: CDR1 SGHDT, CDR2 YYEEEE. This CDR3 has 12 amino acids. The CDR3 loop is CASSIGTGVAFF. CDR3 coding DNA: TGTGCCAGCAGCATCGGGACAGGGGTAGCTTTCTTT.

The genes are TRBV7-8 and TRBJ1-1, with 8 nucleotides matching TRBD1. The CDR3 loop spans 14 amino acids. Germline V lookup: CDR1 SGHVS, CDR2 FQNEAQ. V lost 5 bases to trimming and J lost 3 bases; unmatched junction nucleotides: 5. CDR3 coding DNA: TGTGCCAGCAGCCGCCGACAGGGGCACACTGAAGCTTTCTTT. Translation gives CASSRRQGHTEAFF.

This chain uses TRBV29-1 with TRBJ2-2; 11 nucleotides align to TRBD1. V was pared by 1 base and J by 5 bases, with 9 bases of the junction left unmatched. This CDR3 is built from 17 residues. Germline CDR1 and CDR2: SQVTM and ANQGSEA. For the CDR3, the DNA is TGCAGCGTTGAAGTACTGGTAGGGACAGGGGGTACCGGGGAGCTGTTTTTT. Translating it yields CSVEVLVGTGGTGELFF.

In its sample, this clone was seen a few times. V gene TRBV7-9 combines with J gene TRBJ1-6; the D gene is possibly TRBD1 (5 bases). Germline CDR1 is SEHNR and CDR2 is FQNEAQ (reference sequence). The CDR3 has 17 amino acids. V was pared by 3 bases and J by 10 bases, with 22 bases between. The CDR3 bases are TGTGCCAGCAGCTTCACCGTCAAAAGCAGGGTACAGTCACCCCTCCACTTT. Protein: CASSFTVKSRVQSPLHF.

This clone was observed a few times. V is TRBV6-4 and J is TRBJ1-5; D is possibly TRBD1 (6 bases). V was shortened by 2 bases and J by 6 bases, with 8 bases between the two germline ends. The CDR3 contains 13 residues. Looked up from germline, CDR1 is MRHNA and CDR2 is SNTAGT. CDR3 amino acids: CASSDGRGQPQHF. CDR3 nucleotide sequence: TGTGCCAGCAGTGACGGCAGGGGTCAGCCCCAGCATTTT.

This clone was observed a handful of times. This chain uses TRBV11-2 with TRBJ2-7, with a weak D call TRBD1 (6 bases). The CDR3 runs to 14 residues. The V gene's germline CDR1 is SGHAT and CDR2 FQNNGV. Between the trimmed V and J ends, which lost 5 bases and 3 bases, there was a span of 14 bases. The chain's CDR3 is CASSLFGRGYEQYF. The CDR3 coding sequence is TGTGCCAGCAGCCTCTTCGGCAGGGGCTACGAGCAGTACTTC.

This chain connects TRBV5-4 to TRBJ2-7; D might be TRBD1 (6 bases). The CDR3 extends over 15 amino acids. Germline V gene lookup returns CDR1 SGHNT and CDR2 YYREEE (reference sequence). V was shortened by 4 bases and J by 2 bases, with 16 bases between the two germline ends. In DNA, the CDR3 is TGTGCCAGCAGCATGTCGGACAGCCCCCCCTACGAGCAGTACTTC. This codes for CASSMSDSPPYEQYF.

The chain couples TRBV7-9 to TRBJ2-3; D gene ambiguous. CDR1 SEHNR and CDR2 FQNEAQ come from the germline V gene (reference sequence). CDR3 length: 14 residues. Trimming left V 3 bases short and J 4 bases short, with 11 bases between. CDR3: CASSFASMADTQYF. The CDR3 region has the DNA TGTGCCAGCAGCTTCGCGAGTATGGCAGATACGCAGTATTTT.

This clone was seen more than once but under ten times. This chain joins TRBV7-8 and TRBJ2-7; perhaps TRBD1 as D (5 bases). The CDR3 has 12 amino acids. The germline CDR1 and CDR2 sequences are SGHVS and FQNEAQ. The V end was cut by 5 bases, the J end by 3 bases, with 8 bases between. CDR3 region: CASSQTDYEQYF. DNA of the CDR3: TGTGCCAGCAGCCAGACAGACTACGAGCAGTACTTC.

This rearrangement joins TRBV7-6 to TRBJ2-1; 13 bases fit TRBD2. Per the germline V gene, CDR1 is SGHVS and CDR2 is FNYEAQ. The CDR3 is 18 amino acids. V dropped 6 bases and J dropped 1; count of bases not matched to a gene: 9. The CDR3 DNA sequence: TGTGCCAGCAGGCCTACTAGCGGGAGGGAGGGATCCTACAATGAGCAGTTCTTC. This encodes CASRPTSGREGSYNEQFF.

V and J are TRBV9 and TRBJ2-7; tentatively, D is TRBD2 (5 bases). CDR1 and CDR2 (germline): SGDLS, YYNGEE. This CDR3 has 15 residues. Trimming shortened V by 0 bases and J by 0 bases, and 10 bases separated the two germline ends. The CDR3 nucleotides read TGTGCCAGCAGCGTAGAGTGGGAGAGCTCCTACGAGCAGTACTTC. Translating it yields CASSVEWESSYEQYF.

V is TRBV7-9 and J is TRBJ2-1; TRBD1 matches at 9 bases. Trimming took 2 bases from V and 1 from J; bases not matched to a gene: 6. Germline loops: CDR1 SEHNR, CDR2 FQNEAQ (reference sequence). CDR3 length: 17 residues. The CDR3 DNA sequence: TGTGCCAGCAGCTTACCTGACAGGGGGAAATCCTACAATGAGCAGTTCTTC. Its translation: CASSLPDRGKSYNEQFF.

This sequence joins TRBV30 and TRBJ2-2, with 11 bases lining up with TRBD2. The V segment lost 0 bases and the J segment 3 bases; nucleotides outside the gene matches: 0. Germline V gene data show CDR1 as GTSNPN and CDR2 as SVGIG (reference sequence). This CDR3 spans 15 amino acids. The CDR3 bases are TGTGCCTGGAGTGTACTAGCGGGAGACACCGGGGAGCTGTTTTTT. Translation: CAWSVLAGDTGELFF.

This chain links TRBV4-3 with TRBJ2-3; either TRBD1 or TRBD2 may supply D (5 bases each). The CDR3 has 15 residues. Trimming removed 4 bases at V and 0 bases at J, with 11 bases between. Germline V gene lookup returns CDR1 LGHNA and CDR2 YSLEER. The CDR3 is CASSPGTISTDTQYF. In DNA form, the CDR3 reads TGCGCCAGCAGCCCCGGGACCATCAGCACAGATACGCAGTATTTT.

This chain connects TRBV5-6 to TRBJ1-4; D call uncertain. Trimming took off 0 bases at V and 6 bases at J, with 0 bases between the two ends. The germline V gene encodes CDR1 SGHDT and CDR2 YYEEEE. The CDR3 is made up of 11 amino acids. The CDR3 spells CASSLDEKLFF. The CDR3 DNA reads TGTGCCAGCAGCTTGGATGAAAAACTGTTTTTT.

In its sample, this clone was seen once. V and J are TRBV19 and TRBJ2-3, with D unresolved. Trimming removed 3 bases from V and 3 bases from J, with 7 bases in between. The CDR3 totals 13 residues. The germline V gene has CDR1 LNHDA and CDR2 SQIVND (reference sequence). CDR3 bases: TGTGCCAGTAGTATGGTCCCGACAGATACGCAGTATTTT. It is translated as CASSMVPTDTQYF.

This sequence joins TRBV2 and TRBJ1-4; TRBD1 aligns across 10 bases. V lost 2 bases to trimming and J lost 6 bases; unmatched junction nucleotides: 6. CDR1 and CDR2 (germline): SNHLY, FYNNEI. The CDR3 has 16 amino acids. The CDR3 is CASSEIRQGADEKLFF. CDR3 nucleotides: TGTGCCAGCAGTGAAATCCGACAGGGGGCGGATGAAAAACTGTTTTTT. Using reference TRBV2 and TRBJ1-4 for the parts outside the CDR3, the full variable domain is EPEVTQTPSHQVTQMGQEVILRCVPISNHLYFYWYRQILGQKVEFLVSFYNNEISEKSEIFDDQFSVERPDGSNFTLKIRSTKLEDSAMYFCASSEIRQGADEKLFFGSGTQLSVL.